The T cell receptor beta chain under discussion was sequenced for a study of beta chain features in type 1 diabetes. Study-wide results and limits: Patients and controls would share equally any PCR tilt toward shorter templates.

The isolated RNA, all of it, was reverse transcribed, so expressed TCRB transcripts were what got sequenced. Libraries were prepared by immunoSEQ multiplex PCR; TCRdb keeps only in-frame clonotypes and omits some of them. The data contain 350,000 or so clones, about 20% of them singletons. Comment on this clone: What it recognizes is unknown.

This clonotype originated in a woman in her late teens or twenties in good health. Sequenced material: naive CD4+ T cells from blood.

In DNA, the CDR3 is TGCGCCAGCAGCCTGGCCCGGGGGGGGACCTACGAGCAGTACTTC. Translation gives CASSLARGGTYEQYF. This chain connects TRBV5-1 to TRBJ2-7; TRBD2 matches at 8 bases. V gave up 4 bases and J gave up 2 bases; unmatched junction bases: 8. Germline V gene sequence: CDR1 SGHRS, CDR2 YFSETQ. The CDR3 extends over 15 amino acids.